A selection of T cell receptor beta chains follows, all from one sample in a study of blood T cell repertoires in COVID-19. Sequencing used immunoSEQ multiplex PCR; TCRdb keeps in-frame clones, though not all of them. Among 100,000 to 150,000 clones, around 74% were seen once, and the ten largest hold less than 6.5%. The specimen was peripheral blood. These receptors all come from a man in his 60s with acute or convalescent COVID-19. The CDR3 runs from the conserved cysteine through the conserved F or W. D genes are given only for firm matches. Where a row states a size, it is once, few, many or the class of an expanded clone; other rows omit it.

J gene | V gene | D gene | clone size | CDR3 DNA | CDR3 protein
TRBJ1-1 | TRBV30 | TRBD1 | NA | TGTGCCTGGAACAGGGGGGGGGTCACTGAAGCTTTCTTT | CAWNRGGVTEAFF
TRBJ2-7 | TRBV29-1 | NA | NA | TGCAGCGCTGGGTGGACTTTCGAGCAGTACTTC | CSAGWTFEQYF
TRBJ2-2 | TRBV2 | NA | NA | TGTGCCAGCAGTAGGAGTGGCGGGGAGCTGTTTTTT | CASSRSGGELFF
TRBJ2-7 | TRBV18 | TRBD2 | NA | TGTGCCAGCTCACCGGGACTAGCGGGGAGCGAGCAGTACTTC | CASSPGLAGSEQYF
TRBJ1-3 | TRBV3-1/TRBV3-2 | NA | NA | TGTGCCAGCAGCCAGCGGGGATTTGGAAACACCATATATTTT | CASSQRGFGNTIYF
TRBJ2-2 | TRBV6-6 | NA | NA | TGTGCCAGTTCAGGGCCGAACACCGGGGAGCTGTTTTTT | CASSGPNTGELFF
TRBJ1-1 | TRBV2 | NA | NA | TGTGCCAGCAGTGATGCGGCAGGGTGGGCTGAAGCTTTCTTT | CASSDAAGWAEAFF
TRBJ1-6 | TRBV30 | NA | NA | TGTGCCTGGAGTGTAGGGGATCAGTCACCCCTCCACTTT | CAWSVGDQSPLHF
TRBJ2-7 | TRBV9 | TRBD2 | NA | TGTGCCAGCAGCGTAGCGGGGGGAACCTACGAGCAGTACTTC | CASSVAGGTYEQYF
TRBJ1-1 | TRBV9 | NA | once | TGTGCCAGCAGCAGCCGACAGAATGAAGCTTTCTTT | CASSSRQNEAFF
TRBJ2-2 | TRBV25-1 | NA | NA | TGTGCCATCTCTCCCCCCACCGGGGAGCTGTTTTTT | CAISPPTGELFF
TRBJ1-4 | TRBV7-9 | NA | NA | TGTGCCAGCAGCCGGGCAGGGCCCTCTTCAACTAATGAAAAACTGTTTTTT | CASSRAGPSSTNEKLFF
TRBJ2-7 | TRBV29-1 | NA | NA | TGCAGCAGGGGCCAGTTCTACGAGCAGTACTTC | CSRGQFYEQYF
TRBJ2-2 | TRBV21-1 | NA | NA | TGTGCCAGCAGCAAAGCACGGCGGAAGAACACCGGGGAGCTGTTTTTT | CASSKARRKNTGELFF
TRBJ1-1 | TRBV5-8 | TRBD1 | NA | TGTGCCAGCAGCAAACTAACAGGGGGGAGGACTGAAGCTTTCTTT | CASSKLTGGRTEAFF
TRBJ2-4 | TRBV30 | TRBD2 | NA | TGTGCCTGGAGTTTCACTAGCGGGGGGGGAGGCATTCAGTACTTC | CAWSFTSGGGGIQYF
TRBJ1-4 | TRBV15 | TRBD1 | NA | TGTGCCACCAGCAGAGGGGGACAGAGTAATGAAAAACTGTTTTTT | CATSRGGQSNEKLFF
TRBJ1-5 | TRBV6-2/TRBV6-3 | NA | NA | TGTGCCAGCAGTTACTTGGGGCAGGGCAATCAGCCCCAGCATTTT | CASSYLGQGNQPQHF
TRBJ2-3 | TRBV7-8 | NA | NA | TGTGCCAGCAGCCCGTTGCGGTACACAGATACGCAGTATTTT | CASSPLRYTDTQYF
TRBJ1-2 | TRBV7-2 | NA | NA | TGTGCCAGCAGCTTCTTTTATGGCTACACCTTC | CASSFFYGYTF
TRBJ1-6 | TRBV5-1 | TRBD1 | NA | TGCGCCAGCCGCAACAGGACAGGGGCAAGCAATTCACCCCTCCACTTT | CASRNRTGASNSPLHF
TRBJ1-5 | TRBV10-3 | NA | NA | TGTGCCATCAGTGAGACAGAAAATCAGCCCCAGCATTTT | CAISETENQPQHF
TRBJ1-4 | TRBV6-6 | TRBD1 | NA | TGTGCCAGCAGTAAGGGACAGAGGAGTGAAAAACTGTTTTTT | CASSKGQRSEKLFF
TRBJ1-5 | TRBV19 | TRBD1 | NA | TGTGCCAGTAGTCGACAGGGGCAACAGCCCCAGCATTTT | CASSRQGQQPQHF
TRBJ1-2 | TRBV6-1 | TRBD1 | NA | TGTGCCAGCAGTGAAGCCTACGGGACAGGGAGAGGTGGCTACACCTTC | CASSEAYGTGRGGYTF
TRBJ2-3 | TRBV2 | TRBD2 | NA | TGTGCGGATGGCGGGAGTATTAGCACAGATACGCAGTATTTT | CADGGSISTDTQYF
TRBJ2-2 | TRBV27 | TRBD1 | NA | TGTGCCAGCAGTCGACAGGGGGTCGCCGGGGAGCTGTTTTTT | CASSRQGVAGELFF
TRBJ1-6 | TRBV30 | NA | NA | TGTGCCTGGAGTGTATCTCCTGGCTCACCCCTCCACTTT | CAWSVSPGSPLHF
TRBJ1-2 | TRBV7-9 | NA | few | TGTGCCAGCAGCTTAGGGGAGGTGGGTGGCTACACCTTC | CASSLGEVGGYTF
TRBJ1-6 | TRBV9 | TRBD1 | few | TGTGCCAGCAGCGTAGGTCCCGGGACAGTCAATTCACCCCTCCACTTT | CASSVGPGTVNSPLHF